This T cell receptor (beta chain) is drawn from a study of cytomegalovirus exposure and HLA in healthy donors. The study's findings and limits: Roughly uniform sequencing depth across donors was assumed, possibly incorrectly.

Vbeta (60) and Jbeta (13) primers were used in the PCR. Sequenced by immunoSEQ multiplex PCR; TCRdb stores in-frame clones only, minus some. Here the sample spans 200,000 to 250,000 clones, roughly 80% being singletons. Per germline, CDR1 MNHEY and CDR2 SVGAGI. J gave up 5 bases and V 8 bases, and 13 bases lay outside the gene matches. This CDR3 is 15 amino acids long. Details on this clone: Its antigen is not identified.

This clonotype was sampled from a man aged 50-59 years in good health and CMV-seronegative. What was sequenced was PBMCs. This chain uses TRBV6-5 with TRBJ1-1, with 8 bases identical to TRBD1. The CDR3 sequence: CASVAGGWLGTEAFF. CDR3 DNA: TGTGCCAGCGTCGCAGGGGGCTGGTTAGGTACTGAAGCTTTCTTT.